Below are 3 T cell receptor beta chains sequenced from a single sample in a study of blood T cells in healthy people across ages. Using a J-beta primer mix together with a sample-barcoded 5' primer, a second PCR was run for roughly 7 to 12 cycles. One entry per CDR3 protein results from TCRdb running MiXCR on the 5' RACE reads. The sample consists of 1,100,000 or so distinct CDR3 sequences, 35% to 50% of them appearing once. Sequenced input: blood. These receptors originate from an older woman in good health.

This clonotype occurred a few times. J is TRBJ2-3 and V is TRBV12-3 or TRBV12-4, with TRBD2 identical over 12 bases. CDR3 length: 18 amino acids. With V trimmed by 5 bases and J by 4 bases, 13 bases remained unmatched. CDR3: CASSHPLLAGGVADTQYF. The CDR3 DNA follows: TGTGCCAGCAGTCATCCCTTGCTAGCGGGAGGGGTGGCAGATACGCAGTATTTT.

CDR3 DNA: TGTGCCAGTCGAACCAGGGGAGAGGGCTATGGCTACACCTTC. This codes for CASRTRGEGYGYTF. The chain joins TRBV27 to TRBJ1-2; a possible D gene is TRBD1 (6 bases). CDR1 is MNHEY, CDR2 SMNVEV, per germline (reference sequence). V shed 9 bases and J shed 4 bases, with 18 bases lying between them. The length of the CDR3 is 14 residues.

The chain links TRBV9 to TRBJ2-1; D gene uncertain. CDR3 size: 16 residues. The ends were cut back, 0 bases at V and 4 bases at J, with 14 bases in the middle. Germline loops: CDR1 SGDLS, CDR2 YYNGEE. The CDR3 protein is CASSVGPRTDYNEQFF. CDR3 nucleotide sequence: TGTGCCAGCAGCGTAGGGCCCCGCACGGATTACAATGAGCAGTTCTTC.